This T cell receptor (beta chain) appears in the sequencing data of a study of blood T cell repertoires in COVID-19. About the study: T cells, B-cell-depleted T cells, or PBMCs provided the cDNA or gDNA that served as material.

The V and J ends lost 5 bases and 4 bases respectively, with 14 bases between them. This CDR3 is 15 amino acids long. Germline CDR1 reads LGHDT; CDR2 reads YNNKEL (reference sequence). The method was immunoSEQ multiplex PCR; TCRdb's version includes in-frame clones alone and lacks a portion of them. The sample records roughly 230,000 clones, under 85% being singletons. This chain links TRBV3-1 (or the pseudogene TRBV3-2) with TRBJ1-4; D is possibly TRBD1 (6 bases). What was sequenced was peripheral blood. The origin of this receptor is a human donor in a cohort sampled during active COVID-19. CDR3 in DNA: TGTGCCAGCAGCTCTAGGGGGGGGTTTAATGAAAAACTGTTTTTT. Translated, it gives CASSSRGGFNEKLFF.